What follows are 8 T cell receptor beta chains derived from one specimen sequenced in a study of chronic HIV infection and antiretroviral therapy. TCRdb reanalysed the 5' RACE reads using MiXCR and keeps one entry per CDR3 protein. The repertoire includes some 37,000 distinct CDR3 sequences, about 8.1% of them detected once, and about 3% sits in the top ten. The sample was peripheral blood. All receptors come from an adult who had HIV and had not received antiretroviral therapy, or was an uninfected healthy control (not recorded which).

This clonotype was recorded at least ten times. Here the CDR3 reads CASSLIGSLAQETQYF. The CDR3 nucleotides read TGTGCCAGCAGCTTAATCGGGTCGTTAGCCCAAGAGACCCAGTACTTC. The chain carries TRBV11-2 and TRBJ2-5, with unresolved D. V lost 2 bases to trimming and J lost 1 base, with 14 bases between them. CDR1 and CDR2 from the germline V gene are SGHAT and FQNNGV. The CDR3 runs 16 residues. The entire variable domain, with the rest obtained from reference TRBV11-2 and TRBJ2-5, is as follows: EAGVAQSPRYKIIEKRQSVAFWCNPISGHATLYWYQQILGQGPKLLIQFQNNGVVDDSQLPKDRFSAERLKGVDSTLKIQPAKLEDSAVYLCASSLIGSLAQETQYFGPGTRLLVL.

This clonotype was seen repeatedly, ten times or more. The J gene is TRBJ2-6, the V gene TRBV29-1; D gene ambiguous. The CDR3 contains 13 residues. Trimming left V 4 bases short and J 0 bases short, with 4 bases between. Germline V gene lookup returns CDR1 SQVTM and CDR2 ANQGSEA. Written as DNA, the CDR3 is TGCAGCGTTGGGGACTCTGGGGCCAACGTCCTGACTTTC. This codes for CSVGDSGANVLTF.

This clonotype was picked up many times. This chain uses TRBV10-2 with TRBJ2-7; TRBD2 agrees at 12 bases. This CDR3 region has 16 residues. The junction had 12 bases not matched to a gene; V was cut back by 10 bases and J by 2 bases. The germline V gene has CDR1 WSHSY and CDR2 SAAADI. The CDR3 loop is CATLLAGGPPPYEQYF. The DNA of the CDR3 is TGCGCCACCCTCCTAGCGGGAGGGCCCCCACCCTACGAGCAGTACTTC.

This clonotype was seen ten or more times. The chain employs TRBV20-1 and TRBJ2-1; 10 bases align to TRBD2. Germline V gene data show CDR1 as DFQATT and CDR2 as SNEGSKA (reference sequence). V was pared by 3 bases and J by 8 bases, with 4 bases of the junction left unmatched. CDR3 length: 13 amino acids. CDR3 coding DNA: TGCAGTGCTAGTAGCGGGAGGTTGTATGAGCAGTTCTTC. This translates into CSASSGRLYEQFF.

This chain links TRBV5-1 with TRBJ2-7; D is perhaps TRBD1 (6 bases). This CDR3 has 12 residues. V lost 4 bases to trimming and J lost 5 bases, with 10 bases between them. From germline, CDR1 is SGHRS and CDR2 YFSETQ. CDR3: CASSATGNEQYF. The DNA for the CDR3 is TGCGCCAGCAGCGCGACAGGCAACGAGCAGTACTTC.

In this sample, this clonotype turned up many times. The chain's CDR3 is CSAGQYYEQYF. In DNA form, the CDR3 reads TGCAGTGCCGGACAGTACTACGAGCAGTACTTC. V is TRBV20-1 and J is TRBJ2-7; tentatively, D is TRBD1 (6 bases). The V and J ends lost 6 bases and 3 bases respectively, with 9 bases between them. Germline V gene sequence: CDR1 DFQATT, CDR2 SNEGSKA (reference sequence). This CDR3 contains 11 residues.

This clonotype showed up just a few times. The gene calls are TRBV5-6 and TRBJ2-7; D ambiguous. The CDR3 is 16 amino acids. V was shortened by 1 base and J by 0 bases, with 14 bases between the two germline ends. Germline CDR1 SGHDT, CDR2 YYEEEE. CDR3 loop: CASSLPITRNSYEQYF. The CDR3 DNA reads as TGTGCCAGCAGCTTGCCGATCACGAGAAACTCCTACGAGCAGTACTTC.

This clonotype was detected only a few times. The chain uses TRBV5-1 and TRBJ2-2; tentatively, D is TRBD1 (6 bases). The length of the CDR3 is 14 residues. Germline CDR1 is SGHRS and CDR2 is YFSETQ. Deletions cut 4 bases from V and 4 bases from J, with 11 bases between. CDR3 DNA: TGCGCCAGCAGCATAACAGGGTCCACCGGGGAGCTGTTTTTT. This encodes CASSITGSTGELFF.